The 10 T cell receptor beta chains in this list originate from one sample, sequenced in a study of T-cell memory formation after mild COVID-19. MiXCR, applied by TCRdb to the 5' RACE reads, yields one record per CDR3 protein. The sample consists of 150,000 to 200,000 distinct CDR3 sequences, more than 12% of them appearing once. Sequenced material: PBMCs or a T cell subset sorted from them (not recorded which). The receptor source for this set is an adult woman who had mild COVID-19 (a few samples of this study predate the infection). Cell type and time point are not known.

This chain connects TRBV7-9 to TRBJ1-2; D is possibly TRBD1 (5 bases). CDR1 is SEHNR and CDR2 is FQNEAQ in the germline V gene (reference sequence). The CDR3 extends over 13 amino acids. The V gene lost 4 bases and the J gene lost 5 bases, with 11 bases spanning the gap. CDR3: CASSSGDSYGYTF. CDR3 nucleotide sequence: TGTGCCAGCAGCTCCGGGGACTCTTATGGCTACACCTTC.

This clonotype has more than one count but fewer than ten. The V gene is TRBV12-3 or TRBV12-4, the J gene TRBJ2-2, with 14 bases identical to TRBD2. Unmatched junction bases numbered 8, after V lost 2 bases and J lost 6 bases. The CDR3 length is 18 residues. Here the CDR3 DNA reads TGTGCCAGCAGTTTAAAGGGACTAGCGGGAGTTTATTCCGGGGAGCTGTTTTTT. Encoded protein: CASSLKGLAGVYSGELFF.

This clonotype was observed a few times. This chain links TRBV12-3 or TRBV12-4 with TRBJ2-1; the D gene is possibly TRBD2 (6 bases). V shed 4 bases and J shed 6 bases, with 13 bases lying between them. The CDR3 sequence is 14 residues long. The CDR3 DNA follows: TGTGCCAGCAGTTCCCGGGGAGGCCCCAATGAGCAGTTCTTC. This translates into CASSSRGGPNEQFF.

As to this clonotype: The junction and the germline gene differ at one end; a read error may be behind it. V usage is TRBV12-3 or TRBV12-4 and J usage is TRBJ2-1; the match to TRBD2 covers 11 bases. The CDR3 is 13 amino acids. The CDR3 here is CASSPPVIAGGIF. DNA of the CDR3: TGTGCCAGCAGCCCCCCGGTAATAGCGGGGGGGATCTTC.

The chain links TRBV5-1 to TRBJ2-3, with unresolved D. The CDR3 runs 15 residues. The ends were cut back, 1 base at V and 4 bases at J, with 13 bases in the middle. Germline V gene data show CDR1 as SGHRS and CDR2 as YFSETQ. CDR3 sequence (DNA): TGCGCCAGCAGCTTGATGAGTTTCGGTTCAGATACGCAGTATTTT. Translated, it gives CASSLMSFGSDTQYF.

V and J are TRBV5-1 and TRBJ1-4; D remains ambiguous. The CDR3 sequence is 14 residues long. Germline assignment: CDR1 SGHRS and CDR2 YFSETQ. V lost 5 bases, J lost 4 bases, and 12 bases lay in between. The CDR3 spells CASSLGGYNEKLFF. For the CDR3, the DNA is TGCGCCAGCAGTCTCGGCGGATATAATGAAAAACTGTTTTTT.

In this sample, this clonotype turned up a few times. The chain employs TRBV3-1 and TRBJ2-1, with 7 bases aligning to TRBD2. V was clipped by 1 base and J by 8 bases; unmatched bases: 5. Germline CDR1 reads LGHDT; CDR2 reads YNNKEL (reference sequence). The CDR3 has 14 residues. In nucleotides, the CDR3 is TGTGCCAGCAGCCAAGTCGGCGGGAGCGATGAGCAGTTCTTC. It encodes CASSQVGGSDEQFF.

The chain uses TRBV7-3 and TRBJ1-1, with D perhaps matching TRBD1 (5 bases). Germline V gene sequence: CDR1 SGHTA, CDR2 FQGTGA. CDR3 length equals 13 residues. Trimming shortened V by 5 bases and J by 3 bases, and 10 bases separated the two germline ends. CDR3 residues: CASSPRDYTEAFF. CDR3 DNA sequence: TGTGCCAGCAGCCCTCGGGACTACACTGAAGCTTTCTTT.

This clonotype was seen at least ten times. The J gene is TRBJ2-1, the V gene TRBV20-1, with 13 bases that match TRBD2. V lost 0 bases to trimming and J lost 7 bases; unmatched junction nucleotides: 3. CDR1 is DFQATT, CDR2 SNEGSKA, per germline (reference sequence). CDR3 length equals 15 residues. The CDR3 region is CSARDPTSGGNEQFF. The CDR3 nucleotides read TGCAGTGCTAGAGATCCGACTAGCGGGGGGAATGAGCAGTTCTTC.

In this sample, this clonotype turned up a few times. This chain's CDR3 is CASSSPTSGTSTDTQYF. CDR3 nucleotide sequence: TGTGCCAGCAGCTCGCCGACTAGCGGGACGAGCACAGATACGCAGTATTTT. The rearrangement joins TRBV9 to TRBJ2-3, with 11 nucleotides matching TRBD2. CDR3 size: 17 residues. CDR1 and CDR2 (germline): SGDLS, YYNGEE. J was trimmed by 0 bases and V by 4 bases; bases with no gene match: 7. The full variable domain, completed using reference TRBV9 and TRBJ2-3, is DSGVTQTPKHLITATGQRVTLRCSPRSGDLSVYWYQQSLDQGLQFLIQYYNGEERAKGNILERFSAQQFPDLHSELNLSSLELGDSALYFCASSSPTSGTSTDTQYFGPGTRLTVL.